The 12 T cell receptor beta chains in this list originate from one sample, sequenced in a study of Tregs in tolerant kidney transplant recipients. Assay used: immunoSEQ multiplex PCR; TCRdb lists only in-frame clones, some missing. Of about 72,000 clones listed, roughly 92% were seen once; the top ten hold 9.5% to 13%. The sequenced sample was CD8+ T cells from blood, obtained before the transplant. These receptors all come from a human donor who received a combined kidney and bone marrow transplant.

V and J are TRBV6-5 and TRBJ1-5; 7 positions match TRBD1. This CDR3 is 15 amino acids long. The trim removed 4 bases at V and 5 bases at J, leaving 8 bases unmatched. Germline V lookup: CDR1 MNHEY, CDR2 SVGAGI. This CDR3 reads CASSLGGRAYQPQHF. Written as DNA, the CDR3 is TGTGCCAGCAGTTTAGGGGGCAGAGCTTATCAGCCCCAGCATTTT.

This chain uses TRBV29-1 with TRBJ1-2; a weak D match, TRBD1 (6 bases). CDR3 length: 13 residues. Trimming left V 3 bases short and J 5 bases short, with 13 bases between. Germline V gene lookup returns CDR1 SQVTM and CDR2 ANQGSEA. CDR3 sequence: CSVEPAGTYGYTF. DNA of the CDR3: TGCAGCGTTGAGCCTGCAGGGACATATGGCTACACCTTC.

This chain connects TRBV29-1 to TRBJ2-7; tentative D call: TRBD1 (5 bases). Germline V gene data show CDR1 as SQVTM and CDR2 as ANQGSEA. The V and J ends lost 3 bases and 3 bases respectively, with 9 bases between them. This CDR3 spans 12 amino acids. The CDR3 nucleotides are TGCAGCGTTGAGGACACCCTCTACGAGCAGTACTTC. It codes for CSVEDTLYEQYF.

This clone was observed once. At one end the junction does not follow the germline gene, possibly because of a read error. Other DNA sequences in this sample translate to the same CDR3. The chain employs TRBV7-9 and TRBJ1-6; 7 bases fit TRBD1. This CDR3 spans 14 amino acids. CDR1 SEHNR and CDR2 FQNEAQ come from the germline V gene (reference sequence). The CDR3 protein is CASSSTGYNSPLHF. The CDR3 DNA reads as TGTGCCAGCAGCTCGACAGGGTATAATTCCCCCCTCCACTTT.

The V call is TRBV2, the J call TRBJ1-1; D is undetermined. The CDR3 totals 13 residues. The V and J ends lost 11 bases and 2 bases respectively, with 15 bases between them. Germline V CDR1 and CDR2: SNHLY, FYNNEI. The CDR3 loop reads CAGKGRGNTEAFF. Written as DNA, the CDR3 is TGTGCCGGGAAAGGGCGGGGAAACACTGAAGCTTTCTTT.

V gene TRBV7-6 combines with J gene TRBJ1-5, with D possibly being TRBD1 (6 bases). CDR1 is SGHVS, CDR2 FNYEAQ, per germline. The germline V and J ends were trimmed by 0 bases and 2 bases, with 11 bases remaining between them. The CDR3 runs 16 residues. CDR3 nucleotide sequence: TGTGCCAGCAGCTTAGCTGGGGGCCCGGGCAATCAGCCCCAGCATTTT. Translation gives CASSLAGGPGNQPQHF.

The chain employs TRBV11-2 and TRBJ2-1; D call uncertain. The CDR3 covers 15 residues. Trimming took off 0 bases at V and 0 bases at J, with 6 bases between the two ends. Germline V gene sequence: CDR1 SGHAT, CDR2 FQNNGV. The CDR3 region is CASSLERSSYNEQFF. CDR3 nucleotide sequence: TGTGCCAGCAGCTTAGAGAGAAGCTCCTACAATGAGCAGTTCTTC.

In its sample, this clone was seen once. The chain links TRBV18 to TRBJ1-1; 9 nucleotides align to TRBD1. From germline, CDR1 is KGHSH and CDR2 LQKENI. The CDR3 length is 14 residues. The V segment lost 7 bases and the J segment 2 bases; nucleotides outside the gene matches: 5. CDR3 sequence reads: CASWTGDVNTEAFF. The CDR3 DNA reads TGTGCCAGCTGGACAGGGGACGTAAACACTGAAGCTTTCTTT.

This rearrangement joins TRBV5-5 to TRBJ2-7; TRBD2 is a possible D gene (5 bases). Trimming cost V 0 bases and J 2 bases, with 12 bases left between them. Germline V CDR1 and CDR2: SGHKS, YYEKEE (reference sequence). The CDR3 covers 15 residues. DNA for the CDR3: TGTGCCAGCAGCTTGGCCCTAGGACTGACCTACGAGCAGTACTTC. Translated, it gives CASSLALGLTYEQYF.

This chain connects TRBV27 to TRBJ2-7, with no clear D. The CDR3 contains 13 residues. Trimming took 6 bases from V and 0 from J, leaving 9 bases between them. Germline CDR1 reads MNHEY; CDR2 reads SMNVEV (reference sequence). The CDR3 DNA sequence: TGTGCCAGCAGCGAGACTGGCTCCTACGAGCAGTACTTC. Amino acids: CASSETGSYEQYF.

The V call is TRBV4-1, the J call TRBJ2-1, with 7 bases aligning to TRBD1. This CDR3 comprises 16 residues. V was pared by 1 base and J by 3 bases, with 6 bases of the junction left unmatched. CDR1 and CDR2 (germline): MGHRA, YSYEKL. The CDR3 DNA reads as TGCGCCAGCAGCCAAGCGGGACAGTTCTTCTACAATGAGCAGTTCTTC. Its translation is CASSQAGQFFYNEQFF.

V and J are TRBV29-1 and TRBJ2-1, with D possibly matching TRBD2 (6 bases). The V gene lost 5 bases and the J gene lost 3 bases, with 17 bases spanning the gap. The germline CDR1 and CDR2 sequences are SQVTM and ANQGSEA. The CDR3 totals 15 residues. The CDR3 reads CSVPFGTHHYNEQFF. The DNA of the CDR3 is TGCAGCGTTCCATTCGGGACTCACCACTACAATGAGCAGTTCTTC.